The clone carrying this T cell receptor (beta chain) was counted at least ten times. Its antigen is not known. At one of its ends the junction is not consistent with the germline gene, which may arise from a read error. CDR3 length: 12 residues. This entry is derived from a study of T-cell memory formation after mild COVID-19. Study-level points and caveats: Day 37-peaking second-wave clones had unconfirmed SARS-CoV-2 specificity.

In TCRdb, the 5' RACE reads were re-called with MiXCR into one record per CDR3 protein. The data show 27,000 or so distinct CDR3 sequences, 7.4% seen once. V and J are TRBV12-3 or TRBV12-4 and TRBJ1-1; D is unclear. Sequencing input: PBMCs or a T cell subset sorted from them (not recorded which). This sequence originates from an adult woman who had mild COVID-19 (a few samples of this study predate the infection). Cell type and time point are not known. The CDR3 sequence is CASSTLNPVPTF. The CDR3 nucleotides are TGTGCCAGCAGCACCCTAAACCCCGTACCGACCTTT.